The sequence of this TCR beta chain was determined in a study of cytomegalovirus exposure and HLA in healthy donors. J lost 2 bases, V lost 4 bases, and 4 bases had no gene match. This CDR3 comprises 15 residues. The germline CDR1 and CDR2 sequences are MRHNA and SNTAGT. Study conclusions and caveats: Segments of the TCR beta V type were, in most cases, productive about 90% or about 30% of the time in an earlier analysis.

As for this clone: Its antigen remains unidentified.

PCR used 60 Vbeta primers and 13 Jbeta primers. The repertoire was sequenced with immunoSEQ multiplex PCR; TCRdb's copy has only in-frame clones and lacks some. The data hold roughly 120,000 clones, with 65% to 80% observed a single time. The sequencing input was PBMCs. The V call is TRBV6-4, the J call TRBJ2-3; the match to TRBD2 covers 9 bases. This TCR was sampled from a human donor in good health. CDR3 region: CASSALAGFTDTQYF. The CDR3 bases are TGTGCCAGCAGTGCCCTAGCGGGGTTCACAGATACGCAGTATTTT.